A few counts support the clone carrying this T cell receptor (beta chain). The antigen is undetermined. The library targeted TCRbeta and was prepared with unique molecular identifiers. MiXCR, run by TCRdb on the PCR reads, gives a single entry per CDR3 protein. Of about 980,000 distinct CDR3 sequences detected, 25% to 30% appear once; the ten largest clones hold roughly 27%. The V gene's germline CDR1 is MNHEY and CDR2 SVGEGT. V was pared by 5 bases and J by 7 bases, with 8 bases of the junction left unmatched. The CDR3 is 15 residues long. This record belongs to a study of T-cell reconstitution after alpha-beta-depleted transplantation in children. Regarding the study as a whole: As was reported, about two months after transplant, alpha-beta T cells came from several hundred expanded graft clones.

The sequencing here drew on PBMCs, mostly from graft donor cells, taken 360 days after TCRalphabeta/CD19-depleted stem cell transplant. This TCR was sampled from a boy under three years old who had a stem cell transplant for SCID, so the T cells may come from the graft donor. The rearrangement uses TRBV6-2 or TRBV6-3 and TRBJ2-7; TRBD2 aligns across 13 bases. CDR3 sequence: CASSRPGLAGLEQYF. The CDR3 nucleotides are TGTGCCAGCAGTCGCCCGGGACTAGCGGGGCTAGAGCAGTACTTC.